This T cell receptor beta chain was captured in a study of blood T cell repertoires in COVID-19. About the research overall: Samples taken during acute and convalescent COVID-19 were collected in the United States, Italy and Spain. In each case, the material was cDNA or gDNA derived from T cells, B-cell-depleted T cells, or PBMCs.

Germline CDR1 reads SQVTM; CDR2 reads ANQGSEA. The CDR3 runs to 13 residues. Trimming removed 7 bases from V and 0 bases from J; junction bases left unmatched: 2. In the study's own analysis: It was from reference gene primer amplification that nucleated cell counts were estimated. TCRdb's table, derived via immunoSEQ multiplex PCR, lists solely in-frame clones and lacks some. V, J and clone size are taken as reported in that table, and D and trimming were inferred from the DNA itself. Of some 320,000 clones detected, approximately 89% appear once; the ten largest clones hold approximately 7.8%. The TCR comes from a woman aged 45-65 years who had recovered from COVID-19. The specimen was peripheral blood. The chain uses TRBV29-1 and TRBJ2-3; 9 bases fit TRBD1. CDR3 in DNA: TGCAGCGAGGGACAGGGAAGCACAGATACGCAGTATTTT. It specifies CSEGQGSTDTQYF.